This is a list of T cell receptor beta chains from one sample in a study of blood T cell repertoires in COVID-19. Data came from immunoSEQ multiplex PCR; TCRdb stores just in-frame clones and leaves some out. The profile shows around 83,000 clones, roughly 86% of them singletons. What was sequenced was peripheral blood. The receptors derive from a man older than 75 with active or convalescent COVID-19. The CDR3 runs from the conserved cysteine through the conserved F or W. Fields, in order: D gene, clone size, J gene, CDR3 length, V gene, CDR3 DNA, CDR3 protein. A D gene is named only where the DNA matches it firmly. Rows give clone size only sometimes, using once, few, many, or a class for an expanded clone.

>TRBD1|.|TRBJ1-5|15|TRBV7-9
TGTGCCAGCAGCCTCGACAGGGGTGTCAATCAGCCCCAGCATTTT
CASSLDRGVNQPQHF
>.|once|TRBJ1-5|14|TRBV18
TGTGCCAGCTCACCAACGGAGCCCCCTCAGCCCCAGCATTTT
CASSPTEPPQPQHF
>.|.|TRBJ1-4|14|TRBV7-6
TGTGCCAGCAGCTTTAACCTTCAGAATGAAAAACTGTTTTTT
CASSFNLQNEKLFF
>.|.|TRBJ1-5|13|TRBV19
TGTGCCAGTAGTAAGCAGGGCGGCCAGCCCCAGCATTTT
CASSKQGGQPQHF
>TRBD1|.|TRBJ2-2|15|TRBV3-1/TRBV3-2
TGTGCCAGCAGCCAAGGGACAGGGGGCACCGGGGAGCTGTTTTTT
CASSQGTGGTGELFF
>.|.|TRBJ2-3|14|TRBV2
TGTGCCAGCAGTGAGGGGGGGGCGGGAAATACGCAGTATTTT
CASSEGGAGNTQYF
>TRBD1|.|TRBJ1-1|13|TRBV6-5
TGTGCCAGCAGGGGACAGGGAACCACTGAAGCTTTCTTT
CASRGQGTTEAFF
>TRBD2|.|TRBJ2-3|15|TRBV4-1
TGCGCCAGCAGCCTAGCGGGGACTAGCACAGATACGCAGTATTTT
CASSLAGTSTDTQYF
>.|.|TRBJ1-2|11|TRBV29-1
TGCAGCGTTGCCGTGGCCTATGGCTACACCTTC
CSVAVAYGYTF
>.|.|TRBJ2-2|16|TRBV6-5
TGTGCCAGCAGTTACCGAGGCGGGGCGAACACCGGGGAGCTGTTTTTT
CASSYRGGANTGELFF
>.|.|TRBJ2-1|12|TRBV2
TGTGCCAGCAGTGGACGGGTAAATGAGCAGTTCTTC
CASSGRVNEQFF
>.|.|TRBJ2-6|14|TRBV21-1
TGTGCCAGCAGCGGCCAGTCTGGGGCCAACGTCCTGACTTTC
CASSGQSGANVLTF
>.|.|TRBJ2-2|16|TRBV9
TGTGCCAGCAGCGTAGGAGCGGTAACCAACACCGGGGAGCTGTTTTTT
CASSVGAVTNTGELFF
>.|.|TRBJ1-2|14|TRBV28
TGTGCCAGCAGTTCGACTAGGGTGTCCTATGGCTACACCTTC
CASSSTRVSYGYTF
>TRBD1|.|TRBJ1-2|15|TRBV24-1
TGTGCCACCAGTACTGGACAGGGGGACGGCTATGGCTACACCTTC
CATSTGQGDGYGYTF
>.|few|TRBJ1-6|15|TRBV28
TGTGCCAGCAGTTCTACAGGGAACTATAATTCACCCCTCCACTTT
CASSSTGNYNSPLHF
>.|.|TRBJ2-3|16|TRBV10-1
TGCGCCAGCAGTGAGTTCCCAGCGGGTGTTTCAGATACGCAGTATTTT
CASSEFPAGVSDTQYF
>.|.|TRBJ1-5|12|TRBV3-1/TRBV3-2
TGTGCCAGCAGCCGGACAAATCAGCCCCAGCATTTT
CASSRTNQPQHF
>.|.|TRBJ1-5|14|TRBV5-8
TGTGCCAGCAGCTTGGGTCTGTATTATCAGCCCCAGCATTTT
CASSLGLYYQPQHF
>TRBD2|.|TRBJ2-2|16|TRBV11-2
TGTGCCAGCAGCTTTCTAGCGGGGGGGCTTGGCGGGGAGCTGTTTTTT
CASSFLAGGLGGELFF
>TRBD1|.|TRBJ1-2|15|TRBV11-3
TGTGCCAGCAGCCCGGGACCGGGACAGACCTATGGCTACACCTTC
CASSPGPGQTYGYTF
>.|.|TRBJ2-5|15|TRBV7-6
TGTGCCAGCAGCTCGGGGTTGGGGGGACAAGAGACCCAGTACTTC
CASSSGLGGQETQYF
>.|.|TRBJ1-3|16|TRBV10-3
TGTGCCATCGCCGCCGGTAGAGGTAGCTCTGGAAACACCATATATTTT
CAIAAGRGSSGNTIYF
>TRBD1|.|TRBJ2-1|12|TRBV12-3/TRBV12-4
TGTGCCAGCAGTCCCACCAACAGGGGCCAGTTCTTC
CASSPTNRGQFF
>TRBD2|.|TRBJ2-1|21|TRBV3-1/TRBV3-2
TGTGCCAGCAGCCCCGTGGACGGACTAGCGGGATCCCTAGGGTCCTACAATGAGCAGTTCTTC
CASSPVDGLAGSLGSYNEQFF
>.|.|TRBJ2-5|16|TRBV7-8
TGTGCCAGCAGCTCCCAGGGGGCGGGAGCGTACGAGACCCAGTACTTC
CASSSQGAGAYETQYF
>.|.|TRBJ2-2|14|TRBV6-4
TGTGCCAGCAGAACAGACCGATACACCGGGGAGCTGTTTTTT
CASRTDRYTGELFF
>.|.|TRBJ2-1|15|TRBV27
TGTGCCAGCAGTATTCCAGGGTTACCCTACAATGAGCAGTTCTTC
CASSIPGLPYNEQFF
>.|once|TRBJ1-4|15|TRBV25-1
TGTGCCAGCAGCGACACAGGGAAAACTAATGAAAAACTGTTTTTT
CASSDTGKTNEKLFF
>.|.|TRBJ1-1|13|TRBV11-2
TGTGCCAGCAGCAAAACAGGGTCTCATGAAGCTTTCTTT
CASSKTGSHEAFF
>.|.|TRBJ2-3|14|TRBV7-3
TGTGCCAGCAGCTTGAGAGGGCCGACAGATACGCAGTATTTT
CASSLRGPTDTQYF
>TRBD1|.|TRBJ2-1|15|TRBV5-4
TGTGCCAGCAGCTTTGTCTGGACAGGGGACAATGAGCAGTTCTTC
CASSFVWTGDNEQFF
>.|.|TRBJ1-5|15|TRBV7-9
TGTGCCAGCAGCTTAGGGGAAGGAGGTAATCAGCCCCAGCATTTT
CASSLGEGGNQPQHF
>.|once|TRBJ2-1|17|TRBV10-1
TGCGCCAGCAGTGAGTGGAAGGGGGGGCCTTCAACAAATGAGCAGTTCTTC
CASSEWKGGPSTNEQFF
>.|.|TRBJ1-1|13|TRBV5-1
TGCGCCAGCAGCTTCGGCAGGGAGGATGAAGCTTTCTTT
CASSFGREDEAFF
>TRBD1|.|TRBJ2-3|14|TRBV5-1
TGCGCCAGCACTACAGGGGTTGTAGGAGATACGCAGTATTTT
CASTTGVVGDTQYF
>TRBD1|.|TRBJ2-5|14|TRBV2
TGTGCCAGCAGCGGGGACAGGGGGCGGGAGACCCAGTACTTC
CASSGDRGRETQYF
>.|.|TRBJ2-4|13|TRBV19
TGTGCCAGTACACAGGGCGGGTTCAACATTCAGTACTTC
CASTQGGFNIQYF
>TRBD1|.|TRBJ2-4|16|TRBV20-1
TGCAGTGCTAGTGAAAGCGGACAGGGGGCGTTTAACATTCAGTACTTC
CSASESGQGAFNIQYF
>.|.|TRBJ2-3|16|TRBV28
TGTGCCAGCAGTGCGCCAGGGTCTCGTAGCACAGATACGCAGTATTTT
CASSAPGSRSTDTQYF
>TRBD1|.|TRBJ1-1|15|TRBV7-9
TGTGCCAGCAGCGCCTACAGGGGGCGTCACACTGAAGCTTTCTTT
CASSAYRGRHTEAFF
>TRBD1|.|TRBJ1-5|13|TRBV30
TGTGCCTGGAGTGTAAGGGGGACAGGGATTCAGCATTTT
CAWSVRGTGIQHF
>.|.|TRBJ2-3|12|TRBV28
TGTGTATGCGGGGCGCGCACATATACGCAGTATTTT
CVCGARTYTQYF
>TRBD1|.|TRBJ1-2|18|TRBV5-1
TGCGCCAGCAGCATTTTACCGGGACAGGATACCGGACTCTATGGCTACACCTTC
CASSILPGQDTGLYGYTF
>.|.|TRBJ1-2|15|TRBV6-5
TGTGCCAGCAGCGATATGGGCGGACAAGATTATGGCTACACCTTC
CASSDMGGQDYGYTF
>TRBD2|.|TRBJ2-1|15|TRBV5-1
TGCGCCAGCAGCACATCCGGGACTAACTACAATGAGCAGTTCTTC
CASSTSGTNYNEQFF
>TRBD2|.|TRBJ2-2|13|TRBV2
TGTGCCAGCAATGGCTTAGCGGGCGGGGAGCTGTTTTTT
CASNGLAGGELFF
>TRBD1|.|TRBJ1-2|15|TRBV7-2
TGTGCCAGCAGCTTAGTTGGGACAGGTGTCTATGGCTACACCTTC
CASSLVGTGVYGYTF
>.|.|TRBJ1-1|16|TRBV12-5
TGTGCTAGTGGTACCGGGAATATAAGGATGAGCACTGAAGCTTTCTTT
CASGTGNIRMSTEAFF
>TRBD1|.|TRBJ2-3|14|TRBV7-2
TGTGCCAGCAGCTCCGACAGGGGGGCAGATACGCAGTATTTT
CASSSDRGADTQYF
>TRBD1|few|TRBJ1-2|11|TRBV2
TGTGCCAGCAGGGTCAGGGGGGGCTACACCTTC
CASRVRGGYTF
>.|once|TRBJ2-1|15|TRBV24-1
TGTGCCACCAGTGCCCCAGGTAGCTCCTACAATGAGCAGTTCTTC
CATSAPGSSYNEQFF
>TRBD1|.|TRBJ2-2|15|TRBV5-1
TGCGCCAGCAGCTTGACAGGGGGCGTCACCGGGGAGCTGTTTTTT
CASSLTGGVTGELFF
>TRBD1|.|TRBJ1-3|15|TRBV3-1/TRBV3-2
TGTGCCAGCAGCCGGGGGACAGACTCTGGAAACACCATATATTTT
CASSRGTDSGNTIYF
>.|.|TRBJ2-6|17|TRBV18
TGTGCCAGCTCGGCCCGGACAACCAGCTCTGGGGCCAACGTCCTGACTTTC
CASSARTTSSGANVLTF